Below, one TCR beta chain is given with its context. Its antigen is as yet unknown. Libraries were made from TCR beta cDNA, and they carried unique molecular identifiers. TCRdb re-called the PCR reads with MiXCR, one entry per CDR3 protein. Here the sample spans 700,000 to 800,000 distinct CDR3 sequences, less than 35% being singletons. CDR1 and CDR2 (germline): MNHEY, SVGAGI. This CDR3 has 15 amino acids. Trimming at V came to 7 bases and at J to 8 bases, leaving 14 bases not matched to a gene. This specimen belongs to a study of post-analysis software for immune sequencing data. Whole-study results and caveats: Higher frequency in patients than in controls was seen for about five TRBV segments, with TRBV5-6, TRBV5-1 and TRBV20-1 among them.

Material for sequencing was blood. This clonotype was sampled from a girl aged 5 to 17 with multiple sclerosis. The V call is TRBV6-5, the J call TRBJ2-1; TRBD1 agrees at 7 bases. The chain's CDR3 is CASNLRGSRVDEQFF. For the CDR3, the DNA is TGTGCCAGCAACCTCAGGGGGTCGAGGGTCGATGAGCAGTTCTTC.